The 25 T cell receptor beta chains reported below all come from one sample, sequenced in a study of T cells in Graves' hyperthyroidism and ophthalmopathy (dated by TCRdb to 2018 to 2020). Libraries were prepared through multiplex PCR. The listed sequencing device is Illumina HiSeq 2000. The TCR beta CDR3 regions were amplified from the RNA transcripts. For the first round of RT-PCR on the TCR CDR3, the HTBI primer set was used together with the Qiagen OneStep RT-PCR kit. The public reads were reanalyzed by TCRdb: fastp trimming at Q25, MiXCR alignment, in-frame beta chains only. Rows merge per CDR3 protein into single entries with the most common DNA and genes. For this sample there are hundreds of thousands of distinct CDR3 sequences; about 14% appear just once. The top ten clones comprise 5.8% of the sample. Input material: blood. These receptors all come from a woman between 25 and 40 years old with Graves' hyperthyroidism that later progressed to Graves' ophthalmopathy.

The rearrangement links TRBV4-3 to TRBJ1-4; 9 bases map to TRBD1. V gave up 3 bases and J gave up 8 bases; unmatched junction bases: 7. Germline loops: CDR1 LGHNA, CDR2 YSLEER. There are 15 residues in the CDR3. The CDR3 DNA reads TGCGCCAGCAGCCATGAGACAGGGGGAGGGGAAAAACTGTTTTTT. This codes for CASSHETGGGEKLFF.

This clonotype was found a few times. This chain uses TRBV7-2 with TRBJ1-3, with 7 bases lining up with TRBD1. The V gene's germline CDR1 is SGHTA and CDR2 FQGNSA. V lost 5 bases to trimming and J lost 3 bases; unmatched junction nucleotides: 7. The CDR3 consists of 15 residues. The DNA of the CDR3 is TGTGCCAGCAGCCGACAGGGTGATAGTGGAAACACCATATATTTT. Encoded protein: CASSRQGDSGNTIYF.

The sample holds many counts of this clonotype. The rearrangement links TRBV27 to TRBJ2-6; TRBD1 might be the D (6 bases). The V and J ends lost 5 bases and 0 bases respectively, with 17 bases between them. The CDR3 runs 18 residues. Germline V lookup: CDR1 MNHEY, CDR2 SMNVEV (reference sequence). CDR3 in DNA: TGTGCCAGCAGTCCATCGGGACACTTTTACTCTGGGGCCAACGTCCTGACTTTC. It translates to CASSPSGHFYSGANVLTF.

This clonotype has ten or more counts. This sequence joins TRBV24-1 and TRBJ1-1, with 8 bases identical to TRBD1. CDR1 and CDR2 (germline): KGHDR, SFDVKD. The V segment lost 3 bases and the J segment 7 bases; nucleotides outside the gene matches: 6. The CDR3 loop spans 14 amino acids. The CDR3 region has the DNA TGTGCCACCAGTGATAGCGGACAGGGTGGTGAAGCTTTCTTT. It yields the protein CATSDSGQGGEAFF.

The chain has TRBV7-9 and TRBJ2-7; no clear D gene. The germline CDR1 and CDR2 sequences are SEHNR and FQNEAQ (reference sequence). The CDR3 is made up of 14 amino acids. Between the trimmed V and J ends, which lost 4 bases and 0 bases, there was a span of 10 bases. CDR3 sequence (DNA): TGTGCCAGCAGCTCAGATTCTCCCTCCTACGAGCAGTACTTC. Its protein product is CASSSDSPSYEQYF.

Only a few counts were recorded for this clonotype. The gene calls are TRBV4-1 and TRBJ2-5; D is undetermined. Per the germline V gene, CDR1 is MGHRA and CDR2 is YSYEKL. V was shortened by 1 base and J by 7 bases, with 10 bases between the two germline ends. The CDR3 has 13 amino acids. Here the CDR3 reads CASSQAYDRTQYF. The CDR3 coding sequence is TGCGCCAGCAGCCAAGCCTATGACCGGACCCAGTACTTC.

The chain employs TRBV18 and TRBJ1-1, with D possibly matching TRBD1 (6 bases). The CDR3 has 17 amino acids. Germline V gene lookup returns CDR1 KGHSH and CDR2 LQKENI. Between the trimmed V and J ends, which lost 4 bases and 1 base, there was a span of 19 bases. In nucleotides, the CDR3 is TGTGCCAGCTCACAACCGGGGGGGCCTACAGGGAACACTGAAGCTTTCTTT. Its protein product is CASSQPGGPTGNTEAFF.

This clonotype has at least ten counts. The chain carries TRBV9 and TRBJ2-7, with 13 nucleotides matching TRBD2. V lost 0 bases to trimming and J lost 6 bases; unmatched junction nucleotides: 3. CDR1 and CDR2 from the germline V gene are SGDLS and YYNGEE. The CDR3 totals 15 residues. CDR3 loop: CASSVGLAGGGEQYF. CDR3 DNA: TGTGCCAGCAGCGTAGGACTAGCGGGGGGCGGCGAGCAGTACTTC.

There are many counts of this clonotype. V gene TRBV28 combines with J gene TRBJ2-7; possibly TRBD1 or TRBD2 for D (6 bases each). Trimming removed 6 bases from V and 2 bases from J, with 23 bases in between. The CDR3 contains 17 residues. Germline assignment: CDR1 MDHEN and CDR2 SYDVKM. This CDR3 reads CASSSRRGTQGTYEQYF. The CDR3 DNA follows: TGTGCCAGCAGCTCAAGACGGGGGACACAGGGCACCTACGAGCAGTACTTC.

This clonotype was observed at least ten times. The chain couples TRBV28 to TRBJ1-3; D may be TRBD1 (5 bases). The CDR3 length is 14 residues. Germline V gene data show CDR1 as MDHEN and CDR2 as SYDVKM. V was trimmed by 8 bases and J by 4 bases, leaving 15 bases between them. The CDR3 coding sequence is TGTGCCAGCTGGGGCACCACGAACGGAAACACCATATATTTT. Translating gives CASWGTTNGNTIYF.

This clonotype was found many times. The V and J genes are TRBV5-1 and TRBJ2-7, with TRBD2 matching 11 bases. The CDR3 has 17 amino acids. CDR1 SGHRS and CDR2 YFSETQ come from the germline V gene. J gave up 3 bases and V 0 bases, and 8 bases lay outside the gene matches. CDR3 nucleotides: TGCGCCAGCAGCTTGGCACCGGGACTAGCGGATCTCTACGAGCAGTACTTC. Encoded protein: CASSLAPGLADLYEQYF.

This clonotype came up many times. The chain carries TRBV29-1 and TRBJ2-7, with a tentative D call TRBD1 (6 bases). The length of the CDR3 is 13 residues. Germline loops: CDR1 SQVTM, CDR2 ANQGSEA. Trimming took 3 bases from V and 4 from J, leaving 13 bases between them. The CDR3 loop reads CSVDGQGTYEQYF. CDR3 bases: TGCAGCGTTGATGGGCAGGGGACATACGAGCAGTACTTC.

As for this clonotype: Its ends do not fully match the called genes, so a read error is possible. The chain joins TRBV11-2 to TRBJ2-7, with 8 bases fitting TRBD2. Germline CDR1 SGHAT, CDR2 FQNNGV. The CDR3 contains 17 residues. Written as DNA, the CDR3 is TGTGCCAGCAGCCAACCCCGGTCGGGTAGCGGGAAGTTCGAGGAGTACTTC. Protein sequence: CASSQPRSGSGKFEEYF.

This clonotype occurred many times. The chain links TRBV7-3 to TRBJ2-2, with D tentatively TRBD1 or TRBD2 (5 bases each). The germline gives CDR1 SGHTA, CDR2 FQGTGA. V was trimmed by 5 bases and J by 7 bases, leaving 14 bases between them. There are 14 residues in the CDR3. This CDR3 is CASSQPGSGGELFF. The CDR3 coding sequence is TGTGCCAGCAGCCAACCAGGGAGTGGCGGGGAGCTGTTTTTT.

The genes are TRBV5-1 and TRBJ1-4; TRBD1 aligns across 9 bases. Germline V lookup: CDR1 SGHRS, CDR2 YFSETQ. The CDR3 spans 14 residues. V trimming: 4 bases; J trimming: 7 bases; junction bases outside the gene matches: 5. CDR3 DNA sequence: TGCGCCAGCAGCCCCGGGACAGGGTTTGAAAAACTGTTTTTT. This sequence encodes CASSPGTGFEKLFF.

This clonotype was seen at least ten times. The genes are TRBV2 and TRBJ1-4, with 11 bases matching TRBD1. The junction had 7 bases not matched to a gene; V was cut back by 6 bases and J by 7 bases. Germline V lookup: CDR1 SNHLY, CDR2 FYNNEI. This CDR3 comprises 15 residues. The CDR3 nucleotides are TGTGCCAGCAGACCTGGGGACAGGGGGATTGAAAAACTGTTTTTT. It yields the protein CASRPGDRGIEKLFF.

This clonotype was seen at least ten times. The V gene is TRBV28, the J gene TRBJ2-1; D gene ambiguous. The V gene's germline CDR1 is MDHEN and CDR2 SYDVKM. The CDR3 length is 14 residues. The V gene lost 5 bases and the J gene lost 5 bases, with 13 bases spanning the gap. For the CDR3, the DNA is TGTGCCAGCAGTCCGCCTTACCAAAACAATGAGCAGTTCTTC. Protein product: CASSPPYQNNEQFF.

As regards this clonotype: Possible read error: a much larger clone is one base away. The conserved final phenylalanine or tryptophan is absent from the CDR3, which likely points to a read error. The CDR3 coding sequence is TGTGCCTGGACCCCCGGTGAGGGCATGAGCACAGATACGCAGTATTCT. Translating gives CAWTPGEGMSTDTQYS. V usage is TRBV30 and J usage is TRBJ2-3, with D tentatively TRBD2 (5 bases). Germline V gene sequence: CDR1 GTSNPN, CDR2 SVGIG (reference sequence). The CDR3 sequence is 16 residues long. The V end was cut by 4 bases, the J end by 0 bases, with 17 bases between.

The table lists this clonotype with a few counts. The gene calls are TRBV12-5 and TRBJ1-2, with D perhaps matching TRBD1 (5 bases). Germline V gene sequence: CDR1 LGHNT, CDR2 FRNRAP. The V end lost 5 bases, the J end lost 5 bases, and 6 bases lay between the germline ends. This CDR3 region has 11 residues. The CDR3 DNA reads as TGTGCTAGTGGTCAGGGATATGGCTACACCTTC. Translating gives CASGQGYGYTF.

This clonotype has ten or more counts. The chain employs TRBV19 and TRBJ1-1; D uncertain. The CDR3 has 12 amino acids. V was trimmed by 10 bases and J by 2 bases, leaving 11 bases between them. CDR1 and CDR2 (germline): LNHDA, SQIVND (reference sequence). CDR3: CATTKRNTEAFF. The CDR3 DNA is TGTGCCACTACGAAGCGTAACACTGAAGCTTTCTTT.

This clonotype was seen ten or more times. The chain uses TRBV2 and TRBJ2-7, with D possibly matching TRBD1 (5 bases). The CDR3 runs to 13 residues. V gave up 10 bases and J gave up 7 bases, with 20 bases separating them. Per the germline V gene, CDR1 is SNHLY and CDR2 is FYNNEI. CDR3 coding DNA: TGTGCCACTGTGATCCAGGGTCCTGGGGAGCAGTACTTC. Protein: CATVIQGPGEQYF.

Concerning this clonotype: This may be a read error: a much more frequent sequence differs by one nucleotide. The J gene is TRBJ2-7, the V gene TRBV5-1; D possibly uses TRBD1 or TRBD2 (5 bases each). This CDR3 has 14 residues. Germline V gene lookup returns CDR1 SGHRS and CDR2 YFSETQ. Trimming left V 2 bases short and J 3 bases short, with 12 bases between. This chain's CDR3 is CASSFRGSFYEQYF. DNA for the CDR3: TGCGCCAGCAGCTTCCGGGGCAGCTTCTACGAGCAGTACTTC.

This clonotype was recorded a few times. The chain employs TRBV29-1 and TRBJ1-1; D gene unclear. V was pared by 3 bases and J by 0 bases, with 8 bases between. In germline, CDR1 is SQVTM, CDR2 ANQGSEA. The CDR3 runs 13 residues. Written as DNA, the CDR3 is TGCAGCGTTGAGTCGCAGATGAACACTGAAGCTTTCTTT. Translating gives CSVESQMNTEAFF.

There are many counts of this clonotype. The V gene is TRBV10-3, the J gene TRBJ2-2; 14 positions agree with TRBD2. Looked up from germline, CDR1 is ENHRY and CDR2 is SYGVKD. V was pared by 6 bases and J by 1 base, with 7 bases of the junction left unmatched. CDR3 length: 18 residues. CDR3 nucleotides: TGTGCCATCAGCGGGGGACTAGCGGGAGCCAGGAACACCGGGGAGCTGTTTTTT. As protein: CAISGGLAGARNTGELFF.

CDR3 in DNA: TGTGCCAGCACCGCACGGGGGGCGCCGCACACCGGGGAGCTGTTTTTT. Its protein product is CASTARGAPHTGELFF. The chain recombines TRBV6-2 or TRBV6-3 with TRBJ2-2; D might be TRBD2 (7 bases). V lost 7 bases and J 3 bases, leaving 18 bases between the germline ends. The CDR3 sequence is 16 residues long. The germline gives CDR1 MNHEY, CDR2 SVGEGT.